Following are 3 T cell receptor beta chains from one sample sequenced in a study of response to subunit inactivated influenza vaccine. Each CDR3 protein is one row after TCRdb ran MiXCR on the RT-PCR reads. The data show 600,000 to 850,000 distinct CDR3 sequences, around 15% seen once. The sample consisted of PBMCs from blood, taken 14 to 15 days before vaccination. The receptors originated from a man in his forties or fifties who received an inactivated influenza vaccine.

This clonotype was seen ten or more times. The CDR3 protein is CASSLVGAGHQPQHF. In DNA, the CDR3 is TGTGCCAGCAGCTTAGTAGGGGCGGGACACCAGCCCCAGCATTTT. The chain combines TRBV7-2 with TRBJ1-5; D is perhaps TRBD1 (6 bases). With 1 base removed from V and 7 bases from J, the gap between germline ends came to 14 bases. Germline V lookup: CDR1 SGHTA, CDR2 FQGNSA. CDR3 size: 15 residues.

This clonotype has ten or more counts. CDR3 amino acids: CASSAPGADTQYF. CDR3 bases: TGTGCCAGCAGCGCCCCAGGGGCAGATACGCAGTATTTT. V and J are TRBV6-1 and TRBJ2-3; the D gene is possibly TRBD1 (6 bases). The CDR3 consists of 13 residues. V was clipped by 6 bases and J by 4 bases, with 11 bases between them. Germline lookup yields CDR1 MNHNS and CDR2 SASEGT.

This clonotype was seen a handful of times. This sequence joins TRBV5-4 and TRBJ2-7; TRBD2 aligns across 10 bases. Germline V lookup: CDR1 SGHNT, CDR2 YYREEE (reference sequence). V shed 2 bases and J 10 bases; nucleotides not matched to a gene: 9. This CDR3 comprises 14 residues. The CDR3 sequence is CASSLSSGGGRQYF. The CDR3 DNA sequence: TGTGCCAGCAGCTTATCAAGCGGGGGGGGAAGACAGTACTTC.